The source of this T cell receptor beta chain is a study of cytomegalovirus exposure and HLA in healthy donors. Study conclusions and caveats: The listing of 150 to 200 TCR beta chains classed them as cytomegalovirus-associated.

A multiplex PCR was run with 60 Vbeta primers and 13 Jbeta primers. Data came from immunoSEQ multiplex PCR; TCRdb stores just in-frame clones and leaves some out. This table holds 150,000 to 200,000 clones, about four fifths found once. About this clone: Its antigen is as yet unknown.

Germline loops: CDR1 MNHEY, CDR2 SVGAGI. The CDR3 is 14 residues long. Trimming took 6 bases from V and 1 from J, leaving 12 bases between them. Sequencing was carried out using PBMCs. V is TRBV6-5 and J is TRBJ1-1, with D possibly being TRBD1 (6 bases). This sequence originates from a male donor in good health and CMV-seropositive. The CDR3 sequence: CASRYWTENTEAFF. Written as DNA, the CDR3 is TGTGCCAGCAGGTATTGGACAGAGAACACTGAAGCTTTCTTT.